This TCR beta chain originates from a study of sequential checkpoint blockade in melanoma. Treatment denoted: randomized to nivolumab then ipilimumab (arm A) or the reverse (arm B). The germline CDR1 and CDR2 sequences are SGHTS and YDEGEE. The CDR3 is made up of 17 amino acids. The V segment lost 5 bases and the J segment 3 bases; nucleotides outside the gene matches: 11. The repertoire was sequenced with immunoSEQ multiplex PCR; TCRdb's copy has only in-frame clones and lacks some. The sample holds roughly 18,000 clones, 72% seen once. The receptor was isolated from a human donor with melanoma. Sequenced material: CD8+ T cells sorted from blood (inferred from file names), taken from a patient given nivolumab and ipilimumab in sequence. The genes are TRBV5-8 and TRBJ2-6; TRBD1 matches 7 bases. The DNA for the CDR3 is TGTGCCAGCAGTCTGACAGGGTCAGGCTATGGGGCCAACGTCCTGACTTTC. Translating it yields CASSLTGSGYGANVLTF.